These 6 T cell receptor beta chains were sequenced from one sample in a study of tumor-infiltrating lymphocytes in primary liver carcinoma. The blood RNA (from unsorted whole blood) was obtained, and germline DNA was also extracted. A primer matching the constant region was used to make TCR beta cDNA from approximately 0.45 ug of total RNA. Three nested multiplex PCR rounds of slightly modified ARM-PCR generated TCR beta libraries. With TRBV1-TRBV30 forward primers and a C-beta reverse primer, the first two PCR rounds were run for about 10 cycles each. In TCRdb, the multiplex PCR reads were re-called with MiXCR into one record per CDR3 protein. The sample yields around 330,000 distinct CDR3 sequences, approximately 58% seen once. Sequencing was performed on peripheral blood. All receptors come from a woman in her twenties or thirties with primary liver carcinoma and hepatitis B virus infection.

This clonotype appeared a few times. The rearrangement links TRBV6-5 to TRBJ2-3; the D gene could be TRBD1 or TRBD2 (5 bases each). Germline-derived CDR1 and CDR2 are MNHEY and SVGAGI. This CDR3 has 14 amino acids. V dropped 2 bases and J dropped 6 bases, with 12 bases sitting between them. Written as DNA, the CDR3 is TGTGCCAGCAGTTACGACTTTGGGGGTGATACGCAGTATTTT. Its protein product is CASSYDFGGDTQYF.

Points on this clonotype: Since a much larger clone is just one base distant, this may be a read error. The chain joins TRBV29-1 to TRBJ2-2; D might be TRBD1 (5 bases). From germline, CDR1 is SQVTM and CDR2 ANQGSEA. The ends were cut back, 7 bases at V and 5 bases at J, with 11 bases in the middle. CDR3 length: 12 amino acids. The CDR3 nucleotides are TGCAGCGCCAGACAGAGGACCGGGGAGCTGTTTTTT. As protein: CSARQRTGELFF.

This clonotype has ten or more counts. The genes are TRBV6-1 and TRBJ1-2; 12 positions match TRBD1. This CDR3 has 15 amino acids. The trim removed 6 bases at V and 3 bases at J, leaving 5 bases unmatched. Germline V gene data show CDR1 as MNHNS and CDR2 as SASEGT. CDR3 nucleotides: TGTGCCAGCAGGCCGGGACAGGGGGCGCACTATGGCTACACCTTC. Its translation: CASRPGQGAHYGYTF.

Worth noting for this clonotype: A clone one base away is much larger, so this may be a read error. This chain links TRBV6-1 with TRBJ2-7; unclear D gene. Germline assignment: CDR1 MNHNS and CDR2 SASEGT. The CDR3 has 12 residues. Trimming took off 5 bases at V and 3 bases at J, with 8 bases between the two ends. The CDR3 sequence: CASSPELYEQYF. The DNA for the CDR3 is TGTGCCAGCAGTCCTGAGCTCTACGAGCAGTACTTC.

A word on this clonotype: At one boundary the junction diverges from the germline segment, which might be a read error. The V and J genes are TRBV29-1 and TRBJ2-2; a possible D gene is TRBD2 (6 bases). CDR1 is SQVTM and CDR2 is ANQGSEA in the germline V gene. This CDR3 spans 13 amino acids. The CDR3 reads CSAGRGGTGEPFF. The CDR3 nucleotides are TGCAGTGCTGGCCGGGGCGGGACCGGGGAGCCGTTTTTT.

For this clonotype: This may be a read error, as it is one base from a much larger clone. In DNA, the CDR3 is TGTGCCAGCAGTTACTACTCGAGGCTCCCCCGGGACAGGGGCCCTGATATACAAGAGACCCAGTACTTC. Encoded protein: CASSYYSRLPRDRGPDIQETQYF. The chain carries TRBV6-6 and TRBJ2-5, with 10 nucleotides matching TRBD1. After removal of 1 base from V and 2 bases from J, the junction contained 25 bases not matched to a gene. CDR3 length equals 23 residues. CDR1 MNHNY and CDR2 SVGAGI come from the germline V gene (reference sequence).